The 24 T cell receptor beta chains reported below all come from one sample, sequenced in a study of blood T cell repertoires in COVID-19. Clones were sequenced by immunoSEQ multiplex PCR, and TCRdb holds only the in-frame ones, with some missing. The sample yields fewer than 450,000 clones, 91% seen once. Sequences were obtained from peripheral blood. These receptor sequences come from a woman aged 18-29 years who had recovered from COVID-19.

The chain is built from TRBV28 and TRBJ1-2, with 8 bases lining up with TRBD1. In germline, CDR1 is MDHEN, CDR2 SYDVKM. V dropped 7 bases and J dropped 7; count of bases not matched to a gene: 8. The CDR3 is 13 residues long. The CDR3 coding sequence is TGTGCCAGCACATCCAGACAGGGGTCTGGCTACACCTTC. Its translation is CASTSRQGSGYTF.

J is TRBJ2-3 and V is TRBV2; 7 bases line up with TRBD2. V was pared by 7 bases and J by 5 bases, with 9 bases of the junction left unmatched. Germline-derived CDR1 and CDR2 are SNHLY and FYNNEI. The CDR3 has 14 residues. CDR3: CASILSGRGDTQYF. CDR3 in DNA: TGTGCCAGCATTCTTAGCGGGCGGGGAGATACGCAGTATTTT.

The chain carries TRBV29-1 and TRBJ1-2, with D hard to call. In germline, CDR1 is SQVTM, CDR2 ANQGSEA. The length of the CDR3 is 14 residues. V lost 4 bases, J lost 1 base, and 13 bases lay in between. The CDR3 is CSVGHLTVNYGYTF. In DNA form, the CDR3 reads TGCAGCGTTGGACATCTTACCGTTAACTATGGCTACACCTTC.

The rearrangement uses TRBV27 and TRBJ1-4; D unresolved. This CDR3 has 15 amino acids. Looked up from germline, CDR1 is MNHEY and CDR2 is SMNVEV (reference sequence). Trimming removed 4 bases at V and 7 bases at J, with 16 bases between. The CDR3 region has the DNA TGTGCCAGCAGTTCCCCGGGTATAGAGGGTGAAAAACTGTTTTTT. Translated, it gives CASSSPGIEGEKLFF.

The chain joins TRBV18 to TRBJ1-6; TRBD1 matches at 7 bases. Per the germline V gene, CDR1 is KGHSH and CDR2 is LQKENI. The V and J ends lost 6 bases and 7 bases, in that order; junction bases with no gene match: 9. The CDR3 loop spans 15 amino acids. The CDR3 region has the DNA TGTGCCAGCTCCCGAACAGGGGATCGGAATTCACCCCTCCACTTT. Amino acids: CASSRTGDRNSPLHF.

The chain joins TRBV7-8 to TRBJ1-6, with 7 bases lining up with TRBD1. CDR1 SGHVS and CDR2 FQNEAQ come from the germline V gene. Trimming took 7 bases from V and 7 from J; bases not matched to a gene: 7. CDR3 length: 14 residues. The CDR3 spells CASNSGTENSPLHF. In nucleotides, the CDR3 is TGTGCCAGCAACTCCGGGACAGAAAATTCACCCCTCCACTTT.

The chain is built from TRBV3-1 (or the pseudogene TRBV3-2) and TRBJ2-7, with D tentatively TRBD2 (6 bases). V was trimmed by 1 base and J by 6 bases, leaving 10 bases between them. Germline lookup yields CDR1 LGHDT and CDR2 YNNKEL (reference sequence). The CDR3 extends over 13 amino acids. CDR3 in amino acids: CASSQGLVSEQYV. CDR3 bases: TGTGCCAGCAGCCAAGGACTAGTCAGCGAGCAGTACGTC.

The rearrangement joins TRBV2 to TRBJ2-1; D ambiguous. V lost 2 bases to trimming and J lost 15 bases, with 14 bases between them. Germline CDR1 SNHLY, CDR2 FYNNEI. This CDR3 has 12 residues. The CDR3, as DNA: TGTGCCAGCAGTGAATTATCCAATATGAGGTTCTTC. Its translation is CASSELSNMRFF.

The J gene is TRBJ1-5, the V gene TRBV7-6; D may be TRBD1 (5 bases). Germline CDR1 and CDR2: SGHVS and FNYEAQ. Trimming took off 2 bases at V and 9 bases at J, with 11 bases between the two ends. This CDR3 region has 13 residues. CDR3 bases: TGTGCCAGCAGCTTATTCCAGGGTCTGCCCCAGCATTTT. Protein: CASSLFQGLPQHF. Full variable domain (missing parts from reference TRBV7-6 and TRBJ1-5): GAGVSQSPRYKVTKRGQDVALRCDPISGHVSLYWYRQALGQGPEFLTYFNYEAQQDKSGLPNDRFSAERPEGSISTLTIQRTEQRDSAMYRCASSLFQGLPQHFGDGTRLSIL.

V usage is TRBV5-4 and J usage is TRBJ2-7; TRBD1 matches 8 bases. In germline, CDR1 is SGHNT, CDR2 YYREEE (reference sequence). V was pared by 3 bases and J by 3 bases, with 8 bases of the junction left unmatched. CDR3 size: 15 residues. The CDR3 sequence: CASSSRTGSYYEQYV. Written as DNA, the CDR3 is TGTGCCAGCAGCTCGCGGACAGGGTCGTACTACGAGCAGTACGTC.

The chain is built from TRBV5-1 and TRBJ2-1; 9 bases line up with TRBD1. The CDR3 is 14 residues long. Germline lookup yields CDR1 SGHRS and CDR2 YFSETQ. Trimming removed 4 bases from V and 4 bases from J; junction bases left unmatched: 3. CDR3 in DNA: TGCGCCAGCAGCAAGGGACAGGGTTACAATGAGCAGTTCTTC. This translates into CASSKGQGYNEQFF.

The CDR3 protein is CASGFHPGGLAQETQYF. The CDR3 DNA reads as TGTGCTAGTGGTTTTCATCCGGGAGGACTCGCCCAAGAGACCCAGTACTTC. V and J are TRBV12-5 and TRBJ2-5; 7 bases are a match to TRBD2. V dropped 3 bases and J dropped 1; count of bases not matched to a gene: 11. Germline CDR1 reads LGHNT; CDR2 reads FRNRAP. This CDR3 is 17 amino acids long.

This clone was found once. V and J are TRBV27 and TRBJ2-7, with 12 bases lining up with TRBD1. Losses at the gene ends were 6 bases for V and 7 bases for J; bases not matched to a gene: 13. CDR1 MNHEY and CDR2 SMNVEV come from the germline V gene (reference sequence). The CDR3 loop spans 16 amino acids. The CDR3 region is CASRRGGQGASREQYV. The CDR3 nucleotides are TGTGCCAGCAGGCGAGGGGGACAGGGGGCTTCGCGTGAGCAGTACGTC.

The chain uses TRBV7-9 and TRBJ1-6; D not certain. Germline CDR1 reads SEHNR; CDR2 reads FQNEAQ (reference sequence). The CDR3 extends over 15 amino acids. The V gene lost 11 bases and the J gene lost 7 bases, with 21 bases spanning the gap. This CDR3 reads CASQGGQLKNSPLHF. CDR3 coding DNA: TGTGCCTCCCAAGGCGGGCAGCTCAAAAATTCACCCCTCCACTTT.

The V gene is TRBV3-1 (or the pseudogene TRBV3-2), the J gene TRBJ2-1; tentatively, D is TRBD2 (6 bases). CDR3 length: 17 residues. The V gene lost 0 bases and the J gene lost 4 bases, with 16 bases spanning the gap. CDR1 is LGHDT, CDR2 YNNKEL, per germline (reference sequence). CDR3 in DNA: TGTGCCAGCAGCCAAGAGGGGGGTCAGCGGTTTTACAATGAGCAGTTCTTC. Protein: CASSQEGGQRFYNEQFF.

The chain joins TRBV19 to TRBJ2-3; 8 bases map to TRBD2. V shed 2 bases, J shed 4 bases, and the junction held 5 bases outside the gene matches. From germline, CDR1 is LNHDA and CDR2 SQIVND (reference sequence). The CDR3 spans 15 residues. This CDR3 is CASSITGLGADTQYF. DNA of the CDR3: TGTGCCAGTAGTATAACGGGACTAGGGGCAGATACGCAGTATTTT.

This clone has just one count. The V gene is TRBV10-3, the J gene TRBJ1-2; 9 positions match TRBD1. V lost 0 bases to trimming and J lost 3 bases; unmatched junction nucleotides: 2. The CDR3 loop spans 15 amino acids. CDR1 is ENHRY, CDR2 SYGVKD, per germline. CDR3 in amino acids: CAISESWDRDYGYTF. The CDR3 bases are TGTGCCATCAGTGAGTCTTGGGACAGGGACTATGGCTACACCTTC.

The chain has TRBV7-8 and TRBJ2-7; 12 positions match TRBD2. This CDR3 region has 14 residues. The germline V gene has CDR1 SGHVS and CDR2 FQNEAQ. Unmatched junction bases numbered 3, after V lost 5 bases and J lost 4 bases. The chain's CDR3 is CASSTGLAGYEQYV. The CDR3 DNA sequence: TGTGCCAGCAGCACCGGACTAGCGGGATACGAGCAGTACGTC.

The J gene is TRBJ2-1, the V gene TRBV7-8; D not certain. Looked up from germline, CDR1 is SGHVS and CDR2 is FQNEAQ. The V end lost 4 bases, the J end lost 0 bases, and 10 bases lay between the germline ends. This CDR3 region has 15 residues. CDR3 DNA sequence: TGTGCCAGCAGCTCACAGTTCAGCTCCTACAATGAGCAGTTCTTC. Its translation is CASSSQFSSYNEQFF.

DNA of the CDR3: TGTGCCTGGAGCCCGAGGGGAGGACCTAGCTCCTACAATGAGCAGTTCTTC. Its translation is CAWSPRGGPSSYNEQFF. V is TRBV30 and J is TRBJ2-1, with a tentative D call TRBD2 (6 bases). The CDR3 is made up of 17 amino acids. V lost 3 bases to trimming and J lost 0 bases, with 18 bases between them. Looked up from germline, CDR1 is GTSNPN and CDR2 is SVGIG (reference sequence).

This clone has just a few counts. V gene TRBV5-4 combines with J gene TRBJ1-6; D is perhaps TRBD1 (6 bases). V shed 5 bases and J shed 6 bases, with 12 bases lying between them. The CDR3 loop spans 14 amino acids. Germline loops: CDR1 SGHNT, CDR2 YYREEE (reference sequence). CDR3 amino acids: CASSPGQFNSPLHF. CDR3 nucleotides: TGTGCCAGCAGTCCCGGACAGTTTAATTCACCCCTCCACTTT.

The chain links TRBV7-8 to TRBJ2-2; TRBD2 matches 11 bases. CDR3 length equals 16 residues. CDR1 and CDR2 from the germline V gene are SGHVS and FQNEAQ. V lost 3 bases and J lost 7; bases outside the gene matches: 7. The CDR3 nucleotides are TGTGCCAGCAGCTTCCAGACTAGCGGGATAGGCGGGGAGCTGTTTTTT. Its translation: CASSFQTSGIGGELFF.

The chain recombines TRBV6-2 or TRBV6-3 with TRBJ1-2; the match to TRBD1 covers 8 bases. Germline CDR1 and CDR2: MNHEY and SVGEGT. Trimming removed 5 bases from V and 4 bases from J; junction bases left unmatched: 3. The CDR3 is made up of 13 amino acids. CDR3 bases: TGTGCCAGCAGTCGAACAGGGGGCTATGGCTACACCTTC. Protein sequence: CASSRTGGYGYTF.

The chain is built from TRBV18 and TRBJ2-2; 11 bases are shared with TRBD1. The V gene's germline CDR1 is KGHSH and CDR2 LQKENI. CDR3 length: 16 amino acids. Unmatched junction bases numbered 2, after V lost 0 bases and J lost 5 bases. CDR3 sequence reads: CASSPPGTGGTGELFF. The CDR3, as DNA: TGTGCCAGCTCACCACCGGGGACAGGGGGAACCGGGGAGCTGTTTTTT.